What follows are 27 T cell receptor beta chains derived from one specimen sequenced in a study of blood T cell repertoires in COVID-19. Assay used: immunoSEQ multiplex PCR; TCRdb lists only in-frame clones, some missing. The sample includes about 160,000 clones, approximately 87% seen only once; the top ten take 10% to 13%. Input material: peripheral blood. The receptors were sampled from a woman in her 70s with COVID-19, enrolled during active disease.

This CDR3 is CATSDPQTGLYGYTF. For the CDR3, the DNA is TGTGCCACCAGTGATCCGCAGACAGGACTCTATGGCTACACCTTC. This rearrangement joins TRBV24-1 to TRBJ1-2, with D perhaps TRBD1 (6 bases). Trimming cost V 3 bases and J 4 bases, with 14 bases left between them. The CDR3 totals 15 residues. The V gene's germline CDR1 is KGHDR and CDR2 SFDVKD.

The chain employs TRBV7-2 and TRBJ1-1, with D possibly TRBD1 on 5 matching bases. Germline V gene data show CDR1 as SGHTA and CDR2 as FQGNSA. Deletions cut 5 bases from V and 2 bases from J, with 12 bases between. The CDR3 covers 14 residues. CDR3 nucleotide sequence: TGTGCCAGCAGCCTAGACAGACGAAACACTGAAGCTTTCTTT. Its translation: CASSLDRRNTEAFF. The full variable domain, with the rest looked up from reference TRBV7-2 and TRBJ1-1, is GAGVSQSPSNKVTEKGKDVELRCDPISGHTALYWYRQSLGQGLEFLIYFQGNSAPDKSGLPSDRFSAERTGGSVSTLTIQRTQQEDSAVYLCASSLDRRNTEAFFGQGTRLTVV.

The J gene is TRBJ1-2, the V gene TRBV5-4, with a possible D match to TRBD1 (6 bases). V lost 0 bases to trimming and J lost 8 bases, with 14 bases between them. This CDR3 comprises 14 residues. Looked up from germline, CDR1 is SGHNT and CDR2 is YYREEE (reference sequence). In DNA, the CDR3 is TGTGCCAGCAGCTTGGGGCAGGGGCAGGTGGGCTACACCTTC. Translating it yields CASSLGQGQVGYTF.

The V and J genes are TRBV28 and TRBJ2-2; maybe TRBD1 (6 bases). There are 13 residues in the CDR3. CDR1 and CDR2 (germline): MDHEN, SYDVKM. Trimming removed 1 base at V and 6 bases at J, with 6 bases between. Here the CDR3 reads CASSLSGAGELFF. The CDR3 bases are TGTGCCAGCAGTTTATCAGGGGCCGGGGAGCTGTTTTTT.

J is TRBJ2-1 and V is TRBV27, with a tentative D call TRBD1 (6 bases). V was trimmed by 4 bases and J by 5 bases, leaving 12 bases between them. CDR1 MNHEY and CDR2 SMNVEV come from the germline V gene (reference sequence). CDR3 size: 14 residues. CDR3 in amino acids: CASSSQGDHNEQFF. The DNA for the CDR3 is TGTGCCAGCAGTTCACAGGGTGATCACAATGAGCAGTTCTTC.

The chain carries TRBV5-1 and TRBJ2-1; 12 nucleotides agree with TRBD1. J was trimmed by 7 bases and V by 3 bases; bases with no gene match: 5. CDR3 size: 15 residues. CDR1 and CDR2 (germline): SGHRS, YFSETQ. CDR3 region: CASSWDRGRGNEQFF. CDR3 sequence (DNA): TGCGCCAGCAGCTGGGACAGGGGGCGCGGGAATGAGCAGTTCTTC.

This chain uses TRBV27 with TRBJ1-2; D ambiguous. CDR3 length: 13 residues. Germline-derived CDR1 and CDR2 are MNHEY and SMNVEV (reference sequence). Between the trimmed V and J ends, which lost 6 bases and 4 bases, there was a span of 12 bases. Here the CDR3 reads CASSFRGGYGYTF. The CDR3 DNA is TGTGCCAGCAGCTTCAGAGGAGGCTATGGCTACACCTTC.

V usage is TRBV7-8 and J usage is TRBJ2-3; D gene ambiguous. Germline V gives CDR1 SGHVS, CDR2 FQNEAQ. Trimming shortened V by 1 base and J by 0 bases, and 8 bases separated the two germline ends. The CDR3 is 15 residues long. CDR3 amino acids: CASSLGASSTDTQYF. In DNA, the CDR3 is TGTGCCAGCAGCTTAGGGGCCAGTAGCACAGATACGCAGTATTTT.

This chain joins TRBV5-1 and TRBJ2-3; D is possibly TRBD2 (5 bases). Germline CDR1 SGHRS, CDR2 YFSETQ. Trimming took off 7 bases at V and 1 base at J, with 13 bases between the two ends. This CDR3 is 14 amino acids long. CDR3 in DNA: TGCGCCAGCGTGGACGCCGGGGGCACAGATACGCAGTATTTT. It specifies CASVDAGGTDTQYF. The variable domain in full, with the rest retrieved from reference TRBV5-1 and TRBJ2-3, is KAGVTQTPRYLIKTRGQQVTLSCSPISGHRSVSWYQQTPGQGLQFLFEYFSETQRNKGNFPGRFSGRQFSNSRSEMNVSTLELGDSALYLCASVDAGGTDTQYFGPGTRLTVL.

The chain joins TRBV9 to TRBJ2-3, with D maybe TRBD2 (6 bases). Trimming left V 5 bases short and J 0 bases short, with 16 bases between. CDR1 and CDR2 (germline): SGDLS, YYNGEE. The CDR3 has 16 amino acids. The CDR3 protein is CASRWDSSVSTDTQYF. In nucleotides, the CDR3 is TGTGCCAGCAGATGGGACTCCTCAGTTAGCACAGATACGCAGTATTTT.

This clone was recorded once. Here the CDR3 DNA reads TGTGCCAGCAGCCCTAGGGGCGAGCAGTACTTC. Residues: CASSPRGEQYF. The chain is built from TRBV7-3 and TRBJ2-7, with a possible D match to TRBD1 (5 bases). The CDR3 covers 11 residues. The germline gives CDR1 SGHTA, CDR2 FQGTGA. Trimming took 5 bases from V and 6 from J, leaving 8 bases between them.

This sequence joins TRBV27 and TRBJ2-7; TRBD2 matches 10 bases. The CDR3 is 15 residues long. V gave up 5 bases and J gave up 2 bases; unmatched junction bases: 6. CDR1 and CDR2 (germline): MNHEY, SMNVEV (reference sequence). CDR3 bases: TGTGCCAGCAGTAGGGATCTAGCGGGGGCCTACGAGCAGTACTTC. Protein product: CASSRDLAGAYEQYF.

This sequence joins TRBV30 and TRBJ1-1, with 7 bases fitting TRBD1. CDR3 length: 13 residues. The germline gives CDR1 GTSNPN, CDR2 SVGIG (reference sequence). With 1 base clipped from V and 3 bases from J, the junction kept 2 bases outside the gene matches. CDR3 loop: CAWSGRGHTEAFF. CDR3 coding DNA: TGTGCCTGGAGTGGGAGGGGGCACACTGAAGCTTTCTTT.

In nucleotides, the CDR3 is TGTGCCAGCAGCCCCGGACAGGGGCATGGCTACACCTTC. Protein sequence: CASSPGQGHGYTF. The rearrangement joins TRBV7-9 to TRBJ1-2; TRBD1 agrees at 9 bases. This CDR3 region has 13 residues. The ends lost 5 bases at V and 6 bases at J; junction bases unmatched: 4. Germline values: CDR1 SEHNR, CDR2 FQNEAQ (reference sequence).

This clone showed up just once. V gene TRBV10-3 combines with J gene TRBJ2-1; D might be TRBD1 (5 bases). CDR3 length equals 16 residues. Trimming took off 5 bases at V and 4 bases at J, with 18 bases between the two ends. Germline V lookup: CDR1 ENHRY, CDR2 SYGVKD. Here the CDR3 reads CAISTLDRVGYNEQFF. In DNA, the CDR3 is TGTGCCATCAGTACGCTAGACAGAGTGGGATACAATGAGCAGTTCTTC.

V and J are TRBV7-9 and TRBJ1-2; a weak D match, TRBD1 (6 bases). Germline V CDR1 and CDR2: SEHNR, FQNEAQ (reference sequence). Trimming shortened V by 10 bases and J by 1 base, and 13 bases separated the two germline ends. This CDR3 is 13 amino acids long. In DNA, the CDR3 is TGTGCCACCTTGGACAGTCTTAACTATGGCTACACCTTC. This gives the protein CATLDSLNYGYTF.

This chain uses TRBV30 with TRBJ1-5; tentative D call: TRBD1 (6 bases). Germline CDR1 reads GTSNPN; CDR2 reads SVGIG (reference sequence). The CDR3 runs 14 residues. Trimming took 2 bases from V and 7 from J, leaving 15 bases between them. The CDR3 reads CAWSKGVFRQPQHF. As DNA, the CDR3 is TGTGCCTGGAGTAAGGGGGTGTTTCGGCAGCCCCAGCATTTT.

The rearrangement links TRBV6-6 to TRBJ2-5; possibly TRBD1 for D (6 bases). With 7 bases removed from V and 0 bases from J, the gap between germline ends came to 9 bases. This CDR3 region has 13 residues. Germline V gene lookup returns CDR1 MNHNY and CDR2 SVGAGI (reference sequence). The CDR3 region is CASNRQDQETQYF. The CDR3 coding sequence is TGTGCCAGCAACAGACAGGACCAAGAGACCCAGTACTTC.

The rearrangement links TRBV9 to TRBJ1-5; 11 bases map to TRBD1. J gave up 2 bases and V 3 bases, and 7 bases lay outside the gene matches. The CDR3 is made up of 17 amino acids. Germline lookup yields CDR1 SGDLS and CDR2 YYNGEE. As DNA, the CDR3 is TGTGCCAGCAGCGCTGGACAGGGGGCTGCTGGCAATCAGCCCCAGCATTTT. Its protein product is CASSAGQGAAGNQPQHF.

This clone was seen only once. This rearrangement joins TRBV28 to TRBJ1-4; a weak D match, TRBD1 (6 bases). The CDR3 is 15 residues long. The germline V and J ends were trimmed by 6 bases and 4 bases, with 15 bases remaining between them. CDR1 is MDHEN, CDR2 SYDVKM, per germline. The CDR3 bases are TGTGCCAGCAGCCCACCCACAGGGCTTAATGAAAAACTGTTTTTT. This sequence encodes CASSPPTGLNEKLFF. The full variable domain, with the rest looked up from reference TRBV28 and TRBJ1-4, is DVKVTQSSRYLVKRTGEKVFLECVQDMDHENMFWYRQDPGLGLRLIYFSYDVKMKEKGDIPEGYSVSREKKERFSLILESASTNQTSMYLCASSPPTGLNEKLFFGSGTQLSVL.

This chain joins TRBV29-1 and TRBJ2-5; 7 bases agree with TRBD1. This CDR3 has 12 residues. V lost 7 bases, J lost 5 bases, and 7 bases stayed unmatched. Germline V gene sequence: CDR1 SQVTM, CDR2 ANQGSEA. DNA of the CDR3: TGCAGCGCCCGACAGGGAAGGGAGACCCAGTACTTC. Encoded protein: CSARQGRETQYF. Supplemented by reference TRBV29-1 and TRBJ2-5, the full variable domain reads SAVISQKPSRDICQRGTSLTIQCQVDSQVTMMFWYRQQPGQSLTLIATANQGSEATYESGFVIDKFPISRPNLTFSTLTVSNMSPEDSSIYLCSARQGRETQYFGPGTRLLVL.

This chain connects TRBV28 to TRBJ1-5; TRBD1 agrees at 8 bases. Germline CDR1 reads MDHEN; CDR2 reads SYDVKM. Trimming removed 6 bases from V and 2 bases from J; junction bases left unmatched: 9. The CDR3 extends over 16 amino acids. In nucleotides, the CDR3 is TGTGCCAGCAGGGTCGGGGGACAGGTGGGCAATCAGCCCCAGCATTTT. Protein sequence: CASRVGGQVGNQPQHF.

V usage is TRBV2 and J usage is TRBJ2-5, with 8 bases aligning to TRBD1. Germline CDR1 SNHLY, CDR2 FYNNEI. V was clipped by 6 bases and J by 5 bases; unmatched bases: 5. This CDR3 comprises 13 residues. The DNA for the CDR3 is TGTGCCAGCAGCGGCCAGGGGGCTGAGACCCAGTACTTC. Its protein is CASSGQGAETQYF.

The V and J genes are TRBV28 and TRBJ1-4; TRBD1 agrees at 7 bases. The CDR3 consists of 16 residues. The V and J ends lost 7 bases and 4 bases, in that order; junction bases with no gene match: 12. Germline CDR1 is MDHEN and CDR2 is SYDVKM. CDR3 bases: TGTGCCAGCAATACCCAGACAGGGCTGATTAATGAAAAACTGTTTTTT. This codes for CASNTQTGLINEKLFF.

The V call is TRBV6-5, the J call TRBJ2-3; 7 bases are shared with TRBD2. Germline V gives CDR1 MNHEY, CDR2 SVGAGI. The V and J ends lost 5 bases and 4 bases, in that order; junction bases with no gene match: 6. This CDR3 comprises 14 residues. The CDR3 reads CASSRRGRADTQYF. CDR3 nucleotides: TGTGCCAGCAGTCGGCGGGGGAGGGCAGATACGCAGTATTTT.

V is TRBV2 and J is TRBJ2-7; 12 bases fit TRBD1. With V trimmed by 6 bases and J by 5 bases, 11 bases remained unmatched. CDR3 length: 16 amino acids. The germline CDR1 and CDR2 sequences are SNHLY and FYNNEI. The DNA for the CDR3 is TGTGCCAGCAGCGCCGCCCCCGGGACAGGGGGCCACGAGCAGTACTTC. It yields the protein CASSAAPGTGGHEQYF.

This clone was counted a single time. The chain employs TRBV29-1 and TRBJ2-1; the D gene is possibly TRBD2 (6 bases). V was pared by 7 bases and J by 0 bases, with 10 bases between. The germline V gene encodes CDR1 SQVTM and CDR2 ANQGSEA. This CDR3 spans 13 amino acids. For the CDR3, the DNA is TGCAGCGGTAGCGGAAGCTCCTACAATGAGCAGTTCTTC. Protein: CSGSGSSYNEQFF.